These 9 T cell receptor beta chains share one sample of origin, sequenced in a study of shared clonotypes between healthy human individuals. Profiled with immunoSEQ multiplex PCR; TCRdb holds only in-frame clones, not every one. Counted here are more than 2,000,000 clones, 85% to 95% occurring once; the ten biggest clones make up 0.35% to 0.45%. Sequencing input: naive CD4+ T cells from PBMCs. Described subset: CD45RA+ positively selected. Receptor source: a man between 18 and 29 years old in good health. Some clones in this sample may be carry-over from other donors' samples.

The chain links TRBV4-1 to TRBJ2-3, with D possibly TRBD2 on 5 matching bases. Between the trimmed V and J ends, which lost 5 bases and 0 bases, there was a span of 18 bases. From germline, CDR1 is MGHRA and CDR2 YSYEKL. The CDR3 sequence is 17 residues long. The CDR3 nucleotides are TGCGCCAGCAGCAAGGGCCCGCTAGCCGCTAGCACAGATACGCAGTATTTT. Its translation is CASSKGPLAASTDTQYF.

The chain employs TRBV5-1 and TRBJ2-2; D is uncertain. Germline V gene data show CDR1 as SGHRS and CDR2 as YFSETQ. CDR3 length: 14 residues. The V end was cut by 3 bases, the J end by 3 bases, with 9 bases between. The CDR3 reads CASSSPKDTGELFF. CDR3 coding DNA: TGCGCCAGCAGCTCCCCCAAGGACACCGGGGAGCTGTTTTTT.

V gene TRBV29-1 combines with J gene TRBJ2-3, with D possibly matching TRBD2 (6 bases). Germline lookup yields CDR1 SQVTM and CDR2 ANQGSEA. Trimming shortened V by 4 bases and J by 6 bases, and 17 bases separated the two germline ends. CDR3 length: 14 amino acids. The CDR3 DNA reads TGCAGCGTTGTTGATGGCTTTAGCGGCGATACGCAGTATTTT. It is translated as CSVVDGFSGDTQYF.

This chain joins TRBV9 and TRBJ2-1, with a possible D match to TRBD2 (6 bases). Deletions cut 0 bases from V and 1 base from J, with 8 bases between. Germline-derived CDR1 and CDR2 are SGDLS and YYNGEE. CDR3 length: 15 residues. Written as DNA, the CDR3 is TGTGCCAGCAGCGTAGCGCGGGGTTCCTACAATGAGCAGTTCTTC. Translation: CASSVARGSYNEQFF.

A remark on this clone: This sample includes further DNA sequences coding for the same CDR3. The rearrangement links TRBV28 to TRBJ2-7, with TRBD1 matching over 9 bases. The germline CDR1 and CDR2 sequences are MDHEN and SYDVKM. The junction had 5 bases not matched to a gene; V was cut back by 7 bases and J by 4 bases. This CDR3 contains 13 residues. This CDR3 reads CASTPGQGYEQYF. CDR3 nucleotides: TGTGCCAGCACCCCGGGACAGGGTTACGAGCAGTACTTC.

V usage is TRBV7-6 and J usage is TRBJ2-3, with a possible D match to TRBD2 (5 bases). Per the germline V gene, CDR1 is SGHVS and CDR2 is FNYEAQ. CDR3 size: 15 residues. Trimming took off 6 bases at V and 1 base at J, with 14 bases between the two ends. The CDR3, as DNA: TGTGCCAGCAGTCGGGGATATTTGGGCACAGATACGCAGTATTTT. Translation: CASSRGYLGTDTQYF.

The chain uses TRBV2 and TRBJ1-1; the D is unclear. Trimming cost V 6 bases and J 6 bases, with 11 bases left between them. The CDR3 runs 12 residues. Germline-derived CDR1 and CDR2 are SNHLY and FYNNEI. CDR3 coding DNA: TGTGCCAGCAGGAAGGAGCTGGCTGAAGCTTTCTTT. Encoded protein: CASRKELAEAFF. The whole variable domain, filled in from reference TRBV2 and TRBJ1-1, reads EPEVTQTPSHQVTQMGQEVILRCVPISNHLYFYWYRQILGQKVEFLVSFYNNEISEKSEIFDDQFSVERPDGSNFTLKIRSTKLEDSAMYFCASRKELAEAFFGQGTRLTVV.

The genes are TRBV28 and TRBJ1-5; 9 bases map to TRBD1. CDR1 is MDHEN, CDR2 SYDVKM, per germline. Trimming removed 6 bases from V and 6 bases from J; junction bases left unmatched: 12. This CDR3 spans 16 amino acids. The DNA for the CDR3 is TGTGCCAGCAGCCGCCTAACGGGACAGGGTGCTCAGCCCCAGCATTTT. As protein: CASSRLTGQGAQPQHF. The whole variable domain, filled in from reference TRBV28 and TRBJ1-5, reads DVKVTQSSRYLVKRTGEKVFLECVQDMDHENMFWYRQDPGLGLRLIYFSYDVKMKEKGDIPEGYSVSREKKERFSLILESASTNQTSMYLCASSRLTGQGAQPQHFGDGTRLSIL.

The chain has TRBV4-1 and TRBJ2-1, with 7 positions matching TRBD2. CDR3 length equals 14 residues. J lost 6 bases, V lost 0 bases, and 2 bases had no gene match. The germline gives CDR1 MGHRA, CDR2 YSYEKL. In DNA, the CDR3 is TGCGCCAGCAGCCAAGATAGGACTAGCAATGAGCAGTTCTTC. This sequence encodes CASSQDRTSNEQFF.